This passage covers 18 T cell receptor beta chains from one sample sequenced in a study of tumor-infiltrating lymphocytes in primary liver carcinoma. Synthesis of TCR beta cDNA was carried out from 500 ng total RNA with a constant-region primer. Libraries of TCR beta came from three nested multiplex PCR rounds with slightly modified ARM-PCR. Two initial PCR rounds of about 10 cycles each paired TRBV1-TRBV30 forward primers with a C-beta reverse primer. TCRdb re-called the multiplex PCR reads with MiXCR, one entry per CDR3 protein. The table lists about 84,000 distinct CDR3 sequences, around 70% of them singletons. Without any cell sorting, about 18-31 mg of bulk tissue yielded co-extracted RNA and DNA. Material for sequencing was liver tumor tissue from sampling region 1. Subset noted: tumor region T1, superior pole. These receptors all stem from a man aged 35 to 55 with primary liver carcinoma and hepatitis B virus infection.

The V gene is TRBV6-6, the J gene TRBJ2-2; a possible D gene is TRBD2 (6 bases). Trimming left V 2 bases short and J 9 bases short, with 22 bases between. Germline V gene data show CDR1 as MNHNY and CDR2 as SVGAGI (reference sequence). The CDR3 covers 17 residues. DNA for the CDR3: TGTGCCAGCAGTTACCCCGGCGATGGGGGGACGGCCCGGGAGCTGTTTTTT. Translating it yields CASSYPGDGGTARELFF.

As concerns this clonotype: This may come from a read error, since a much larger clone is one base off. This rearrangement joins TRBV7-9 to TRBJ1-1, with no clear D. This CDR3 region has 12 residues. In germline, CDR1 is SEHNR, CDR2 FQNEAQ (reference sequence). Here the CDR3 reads CASSRMNAEAFF. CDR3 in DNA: TGTGCCAGCAGCCGAATGAACGCTGAAGCTTTCTTT.

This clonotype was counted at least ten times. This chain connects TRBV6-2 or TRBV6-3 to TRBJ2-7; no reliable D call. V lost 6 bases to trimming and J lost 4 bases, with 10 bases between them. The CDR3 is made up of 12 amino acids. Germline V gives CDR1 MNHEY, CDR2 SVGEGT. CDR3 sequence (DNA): TGTGCCAGCAGCTACAATCCGTACGAGCAGTACTTC. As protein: CASSYNPYEQYF.

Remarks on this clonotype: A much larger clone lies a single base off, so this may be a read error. CDR3 region: CASSYAVRRYEKYF. CDR3 DNA sequence: TGTGCCAGCAGTTATGCGGTCAGGAGATACGAGAAGTACTTC. This chain links TRBV6-5 with TRBJ2-7; unclear D gene. The CDR3 totals 14 residues. CDR1 is MNHEY, CDR2 SVGAGI, per germline.

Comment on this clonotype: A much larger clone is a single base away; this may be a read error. The CDR3, as DNA: TGTGCCAGTGGGGACAGGGTCTTATCTAGCACATATACGCAGTATTTT. Encoded protein: CASGDRVLSSTYTQYF. The chain joins TRBV28 to TRBJ2-3, with TRBD1 identical over 9 bases. In germline, CDR1 is MDHEN, CDR2 SYDVKM. The length of the CDR3 is 16 residues.

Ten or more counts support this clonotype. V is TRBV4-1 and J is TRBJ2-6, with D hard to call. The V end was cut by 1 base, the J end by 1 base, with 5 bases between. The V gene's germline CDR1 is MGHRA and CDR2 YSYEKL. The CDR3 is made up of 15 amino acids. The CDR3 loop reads CASSQVRSGANVLTF. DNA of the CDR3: TGCGCCAGCAGCCAAGTCCGATCTGGGGCCAACGTCCTGACTTTC.

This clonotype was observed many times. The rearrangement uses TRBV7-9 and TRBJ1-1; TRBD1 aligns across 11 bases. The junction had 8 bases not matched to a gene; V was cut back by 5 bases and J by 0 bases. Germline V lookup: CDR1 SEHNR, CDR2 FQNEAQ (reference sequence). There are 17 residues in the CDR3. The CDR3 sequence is CASSPGQGGTMNTEAFF. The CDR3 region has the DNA TGTGCCAGCAGCCCGGGACAGGGGGGCACTATGAACACTGAAGCTTTCTTT.

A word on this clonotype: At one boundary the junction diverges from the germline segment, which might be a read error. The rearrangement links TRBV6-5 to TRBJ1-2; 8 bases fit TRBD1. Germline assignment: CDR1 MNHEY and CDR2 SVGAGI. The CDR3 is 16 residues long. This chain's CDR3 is CAISYLRTGGGYGYTF. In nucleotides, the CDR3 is TGTGCCATCAGTTACCTTCGAACAGGGGGGGGATATGGCTACACCTTC.

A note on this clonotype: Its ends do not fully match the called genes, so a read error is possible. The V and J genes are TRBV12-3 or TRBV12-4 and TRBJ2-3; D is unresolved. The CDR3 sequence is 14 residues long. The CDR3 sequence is CASSFRIRTNTQYF. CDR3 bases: TGTGCCAGCAGTTTCCGGATTAGAACAAATACGCAGTATTTC.

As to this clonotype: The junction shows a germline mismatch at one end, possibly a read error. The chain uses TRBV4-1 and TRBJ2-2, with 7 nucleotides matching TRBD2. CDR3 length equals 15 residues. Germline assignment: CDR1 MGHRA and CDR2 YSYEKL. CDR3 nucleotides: TGCGCCAGCAGCCAAGATCGCGGGGGAACCGGGAAGCTGTTTTTT. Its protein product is CASSQDRGGTGKLFF.

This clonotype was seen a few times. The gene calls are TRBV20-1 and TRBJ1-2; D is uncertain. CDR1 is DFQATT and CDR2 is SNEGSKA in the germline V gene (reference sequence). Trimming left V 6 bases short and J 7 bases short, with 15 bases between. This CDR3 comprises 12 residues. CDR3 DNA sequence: TGCAGTGCCATATTCCTTCACAGTGGCTACACCTTC. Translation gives CSAIFLHSGYTF.

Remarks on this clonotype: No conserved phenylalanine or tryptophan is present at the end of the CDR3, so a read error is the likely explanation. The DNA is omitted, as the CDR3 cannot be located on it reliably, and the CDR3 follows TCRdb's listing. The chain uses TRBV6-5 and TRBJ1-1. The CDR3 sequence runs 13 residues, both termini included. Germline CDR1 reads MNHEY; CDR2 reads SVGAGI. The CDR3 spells CASSLGRASEALI.

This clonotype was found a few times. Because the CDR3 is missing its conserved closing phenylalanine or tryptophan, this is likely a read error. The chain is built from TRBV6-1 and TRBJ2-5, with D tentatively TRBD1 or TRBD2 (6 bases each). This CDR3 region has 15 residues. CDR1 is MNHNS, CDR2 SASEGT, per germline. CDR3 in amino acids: CAGSELAGAFGTQYV. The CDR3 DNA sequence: TGTGCCGGCAGTGAATTAGCAGGGGCGTTTGGGACTCAGTACGTC.

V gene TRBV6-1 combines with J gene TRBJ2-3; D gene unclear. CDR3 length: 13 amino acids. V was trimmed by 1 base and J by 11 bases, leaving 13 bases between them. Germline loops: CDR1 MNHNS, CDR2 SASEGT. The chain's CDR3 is CASSEDFGNMQYF. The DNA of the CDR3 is TGTGCCAGCAGTGAAGACTTTGGAAATATGCAGTATTTT.

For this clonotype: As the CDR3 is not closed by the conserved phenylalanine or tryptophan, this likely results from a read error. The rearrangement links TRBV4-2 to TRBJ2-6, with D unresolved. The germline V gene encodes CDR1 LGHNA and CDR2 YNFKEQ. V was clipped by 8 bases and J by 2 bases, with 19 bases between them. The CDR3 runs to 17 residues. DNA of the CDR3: TGTGCCAGCGGCCCCCAAGAAGATTTGGCTGGGGCCAACGTCCTGACTCTC. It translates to CASGPQEDLAGANVLTL.

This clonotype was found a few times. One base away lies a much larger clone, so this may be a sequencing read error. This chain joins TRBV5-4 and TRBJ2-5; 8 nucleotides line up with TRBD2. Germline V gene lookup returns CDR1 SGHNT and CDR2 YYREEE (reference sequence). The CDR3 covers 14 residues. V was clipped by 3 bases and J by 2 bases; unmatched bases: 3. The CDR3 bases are TGTGCCAGCAGCTCTGGGACTAGGCAAGAGACCCAGTACTTC. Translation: CASSSGTRQETQYF.

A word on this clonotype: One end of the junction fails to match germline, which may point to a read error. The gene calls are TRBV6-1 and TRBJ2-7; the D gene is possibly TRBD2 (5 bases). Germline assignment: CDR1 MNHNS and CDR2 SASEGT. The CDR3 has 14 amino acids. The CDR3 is CASSRNRLDYEQLF. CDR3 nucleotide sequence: TGTGCCTCCAGCCGAAATCGGCTCGACTACGAGCAGTTGTTC.

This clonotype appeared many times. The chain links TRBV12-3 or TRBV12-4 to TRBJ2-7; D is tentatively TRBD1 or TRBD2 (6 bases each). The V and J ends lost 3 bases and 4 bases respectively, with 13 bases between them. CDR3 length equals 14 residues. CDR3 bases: TGTGCCAGCAGTTTCTCCAGGGGAGGTTACGAGCAGTACTTC. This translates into CASSFSRGGYEQYF.